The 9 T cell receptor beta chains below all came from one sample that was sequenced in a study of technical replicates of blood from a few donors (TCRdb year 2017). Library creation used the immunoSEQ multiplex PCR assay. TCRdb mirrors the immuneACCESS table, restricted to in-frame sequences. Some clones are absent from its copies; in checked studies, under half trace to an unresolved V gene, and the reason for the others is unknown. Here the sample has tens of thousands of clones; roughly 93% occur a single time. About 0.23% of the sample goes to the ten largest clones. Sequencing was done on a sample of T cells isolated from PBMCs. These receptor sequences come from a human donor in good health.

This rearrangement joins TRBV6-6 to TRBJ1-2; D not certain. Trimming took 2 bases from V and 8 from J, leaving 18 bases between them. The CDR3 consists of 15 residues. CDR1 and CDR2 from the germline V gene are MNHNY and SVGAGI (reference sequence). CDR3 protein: CASSYGPGGGEGYTF. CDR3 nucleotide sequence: TGTGCCAGCAGTTACGGTCCGGGAGGCGGGGAGGGCTACACCTTC.

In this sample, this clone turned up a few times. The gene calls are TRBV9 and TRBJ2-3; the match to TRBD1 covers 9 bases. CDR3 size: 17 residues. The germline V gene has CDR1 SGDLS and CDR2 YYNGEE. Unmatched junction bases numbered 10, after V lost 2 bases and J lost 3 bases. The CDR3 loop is CASSVGQGLSGTDTQYF. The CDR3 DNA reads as TGTGCCAGCAGCGTGGGACAGGGTCTGTCGGGAACAGATACGCAGTATTTT.

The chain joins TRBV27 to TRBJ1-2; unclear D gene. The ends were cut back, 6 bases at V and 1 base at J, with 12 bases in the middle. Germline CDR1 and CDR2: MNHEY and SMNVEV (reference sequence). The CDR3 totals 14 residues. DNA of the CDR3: TGTGCCAGCAGCCCCCTACAGTATAACTATGGCTACACCTTC. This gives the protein CASSPLQYNYGYTF.

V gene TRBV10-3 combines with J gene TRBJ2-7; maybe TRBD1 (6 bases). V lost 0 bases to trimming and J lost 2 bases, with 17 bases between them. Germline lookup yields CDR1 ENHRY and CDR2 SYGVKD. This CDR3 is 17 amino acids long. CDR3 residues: CAISESVLDSDTYEQYF. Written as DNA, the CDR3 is TGTGCCATCAGTGAGTCTGTATTGGACAGCGATACCTACGAGCAGTACTTC.

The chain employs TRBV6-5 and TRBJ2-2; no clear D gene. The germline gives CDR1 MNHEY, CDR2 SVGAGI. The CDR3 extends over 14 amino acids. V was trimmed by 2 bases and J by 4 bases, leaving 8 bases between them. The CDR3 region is CASSYAASTGELFF. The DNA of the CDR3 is TGTGCCAGCAGTTACGCCGCGTCCACCGGGGAGCTGTTTTTT.

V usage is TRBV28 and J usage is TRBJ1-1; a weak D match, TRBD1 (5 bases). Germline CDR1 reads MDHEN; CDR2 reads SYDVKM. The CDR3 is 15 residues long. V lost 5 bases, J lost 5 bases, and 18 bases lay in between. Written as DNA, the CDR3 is TGTGCCAGCAGTATCCCATGGGGGGTTACAACTGAAGCTTTCTTT. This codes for CASSIPWGVTTEAFF.

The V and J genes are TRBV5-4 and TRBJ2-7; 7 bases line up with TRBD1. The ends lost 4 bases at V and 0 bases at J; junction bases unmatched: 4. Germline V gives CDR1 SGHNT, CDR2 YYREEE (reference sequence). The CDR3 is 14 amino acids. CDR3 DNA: TGTGCCAGCAGCGCCGCAGGGGGCTCCTACGAGCAGTACTTC. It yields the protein CASSAAGGSYEQYF. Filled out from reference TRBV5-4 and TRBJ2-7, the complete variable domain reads ETGVTQSPTHLIKTRGQQVTLRCSSQSGHNTVSWYQQALGQGPQFIFQYYREEENGRGNFPPRFSGLQFPNYSSELNVNALELDDSALYLCASSAAGGSYEQYFGPGTRLTVT.

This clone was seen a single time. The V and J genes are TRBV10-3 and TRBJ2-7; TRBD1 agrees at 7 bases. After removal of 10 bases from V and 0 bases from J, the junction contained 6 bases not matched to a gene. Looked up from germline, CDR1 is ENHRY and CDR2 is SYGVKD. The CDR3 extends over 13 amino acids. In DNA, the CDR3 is TGTGCCACCTCCGGGACAGCCTCCTACGAGCAGTACTTC. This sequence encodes CATSGTASYEQYF.

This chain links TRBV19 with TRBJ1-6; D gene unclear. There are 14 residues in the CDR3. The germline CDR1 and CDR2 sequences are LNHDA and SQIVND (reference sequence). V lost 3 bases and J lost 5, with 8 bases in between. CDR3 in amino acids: CASSIVQNNSPLHF. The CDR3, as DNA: TGTGCCAGTAGTATCGTACAGAATAATTCACCCCTCCACTTT.